The sequence of this T cell receptor (beta chain) was determined in a study of blood T cells in healthy people across ages. Next came a second PCR, run for about 7 to 12 cycles, which used a sample-barcoded 5' primer along with a J-beta primer mix. Each sample yielded at least 2.5 million CDR3-containing paired-end reads. TCRdb analysed the 5' RACE reads with MiXCR anew, one entry per CDR3 protein. The sample lists more than 1.4 million distinct CDR3 sequences; approximately 42% were seen once. This clonotype was observed a few times. CDR3 length: 15 residues. Trimming took 0 bases from V and 2 from J, leaving 14 bases between them. Germline CDR1 reads DFQATT; CDR2 reads SNEGSKA (reference sequence). Ranging in age from about 6 to 100, the donors were healthy Caucasian individuals from Russia.

The sample comprised blood. The sequence was obtained from a woman under 30 in good health. V gene TRBV20-1 combines with J gene TRBJ2-7; a weak D match, TRBD1 (6 bases). The CDR3 sequence is CSAREVLGQTYEQYF. The CDR3 bases are TGCAGTGCTAGAGAGGTTTTAGGACAGACCTACGAGCAGTACTTC.